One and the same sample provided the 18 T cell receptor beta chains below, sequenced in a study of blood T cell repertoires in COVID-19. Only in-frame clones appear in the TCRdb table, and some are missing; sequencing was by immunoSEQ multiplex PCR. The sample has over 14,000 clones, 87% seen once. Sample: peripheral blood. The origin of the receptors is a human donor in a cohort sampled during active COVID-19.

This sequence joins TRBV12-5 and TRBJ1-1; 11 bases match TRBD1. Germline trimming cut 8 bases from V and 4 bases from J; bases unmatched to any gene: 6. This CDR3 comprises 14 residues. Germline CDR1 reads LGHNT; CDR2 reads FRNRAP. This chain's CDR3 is CASQLGTGGTEAFF. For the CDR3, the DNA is TGTGCTAGTCAACTCGGGACAGGGGGCACTGAAGCTTTCTTT.

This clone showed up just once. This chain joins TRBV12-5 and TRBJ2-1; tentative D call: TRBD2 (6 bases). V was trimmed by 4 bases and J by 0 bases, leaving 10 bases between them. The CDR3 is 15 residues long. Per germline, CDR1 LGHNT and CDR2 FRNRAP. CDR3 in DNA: TGTGCTAGTGGTTCGGACGGGAGCTCCTACAATGAGCAGTTCTTC. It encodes CASGSDGSSYNEQFF.

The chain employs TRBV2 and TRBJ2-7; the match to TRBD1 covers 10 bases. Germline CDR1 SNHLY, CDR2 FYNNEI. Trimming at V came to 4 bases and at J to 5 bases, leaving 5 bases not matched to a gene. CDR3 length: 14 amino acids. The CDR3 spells CASSGPGQGNEQYF. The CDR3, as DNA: TGTGCCAGCAGTGGGCCGGGACAGGGGAACGAGCAGTACTTC.

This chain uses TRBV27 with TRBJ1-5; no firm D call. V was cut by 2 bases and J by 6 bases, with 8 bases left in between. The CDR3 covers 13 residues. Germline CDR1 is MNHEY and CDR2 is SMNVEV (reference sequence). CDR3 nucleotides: TGTGCCAGCAGTTTAGTACGGGTTCAGCCCCAGCATTTT. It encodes CASSLVRVQPQHF.

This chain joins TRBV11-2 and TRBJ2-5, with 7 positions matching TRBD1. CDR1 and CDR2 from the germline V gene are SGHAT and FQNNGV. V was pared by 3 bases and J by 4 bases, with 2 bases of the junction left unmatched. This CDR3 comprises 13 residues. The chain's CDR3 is CASSFSGGETQYF. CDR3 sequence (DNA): TGTGCCAGCAGCTTCTCAGGGGGAGAGACCCAGTACTTC. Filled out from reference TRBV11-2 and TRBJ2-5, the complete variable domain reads EAGVAQSPRYKIIEKRQSVAFWCNPISGHATLYWYQQILGQGPKLLIQFQNNGVVDDSQLPKDRFSAERLKGVDSTLKIQPAKLEDSAVYLCASSFSGGETQYFGPGTRLLVL.

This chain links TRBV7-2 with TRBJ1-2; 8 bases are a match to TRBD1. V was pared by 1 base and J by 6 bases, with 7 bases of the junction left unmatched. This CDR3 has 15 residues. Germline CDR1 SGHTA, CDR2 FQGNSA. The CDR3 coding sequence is TGTGCCAGCAGCTTAGGGCTGACAGGGGAGCATGGCTACACCTTC. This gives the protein CASSLGLTGEHGYTF.

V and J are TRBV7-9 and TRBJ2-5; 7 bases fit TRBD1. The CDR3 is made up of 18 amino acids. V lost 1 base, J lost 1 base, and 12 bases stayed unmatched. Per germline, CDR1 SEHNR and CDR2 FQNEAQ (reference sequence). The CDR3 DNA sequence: TGTGCCAGCAGCTTAGTCTTAGGTTTCAGGGACAGCCAAGAGACCCAGTACTTC. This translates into CASSLVLGFRDSQETQYF.

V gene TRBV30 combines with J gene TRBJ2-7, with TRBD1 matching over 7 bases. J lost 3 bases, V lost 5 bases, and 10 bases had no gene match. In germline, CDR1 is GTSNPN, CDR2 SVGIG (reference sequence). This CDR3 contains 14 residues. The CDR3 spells CAWGLGQRRYEQYF. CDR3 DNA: TGTGCCTGGGGTTTGGGACAGAGACGCTACGAGCAGTACTTC.

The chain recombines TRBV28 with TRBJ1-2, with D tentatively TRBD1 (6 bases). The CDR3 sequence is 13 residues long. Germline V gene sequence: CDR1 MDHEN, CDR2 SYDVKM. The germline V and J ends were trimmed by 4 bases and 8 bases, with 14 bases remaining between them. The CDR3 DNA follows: TGTGCCAGCAGTTACCCAGGGGCGCTGGGCTACACCTTC. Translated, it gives CASSYPGALGYTF.

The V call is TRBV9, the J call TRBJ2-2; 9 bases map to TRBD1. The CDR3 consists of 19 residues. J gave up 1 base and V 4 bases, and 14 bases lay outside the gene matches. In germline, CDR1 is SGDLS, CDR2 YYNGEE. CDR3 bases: TGTGCCAGCAGCACCAGCCGGGACAGGGCTCAAAAGAACACCGGGGAGCTGTTTTTT. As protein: CASSTSRDRAQKNTGELFF.

This CDR3 reads CASSQDWAQQETQYF. The CDR3 coding sequence is TGTGCCAGCAGCCAAGATTGGGCACAACAAGAGACCCAGTACTTC. This chain uses TRBV4-2 with TRBJ2-5, with D unclear. Trimming shortened V by 0 bases and J by 2 bases, and 10 bases separated the two germline ends. This CDR3 contains 15 residues. Germline V gene lookup returns CDR1 LGHNA and CDR2 YNFKEQ.

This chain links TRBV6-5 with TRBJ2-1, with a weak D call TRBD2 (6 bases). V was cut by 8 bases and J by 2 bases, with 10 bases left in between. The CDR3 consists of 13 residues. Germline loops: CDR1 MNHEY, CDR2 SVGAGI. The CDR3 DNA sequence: TGTGCCAGCGGGGACTCCCCCTACAATGAGCAGTTCTTC. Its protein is CASGDSPYNEQFF.

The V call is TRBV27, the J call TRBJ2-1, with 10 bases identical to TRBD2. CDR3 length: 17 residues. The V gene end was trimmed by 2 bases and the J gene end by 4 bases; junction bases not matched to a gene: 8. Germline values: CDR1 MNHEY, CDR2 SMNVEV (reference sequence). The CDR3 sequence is CASSLGSGRLAYNEQFF. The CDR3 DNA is TGTGCCAGCAGTTTAGGTAGCGGGAGGCTCGCTTACAATGAGCAGTTCTTC.

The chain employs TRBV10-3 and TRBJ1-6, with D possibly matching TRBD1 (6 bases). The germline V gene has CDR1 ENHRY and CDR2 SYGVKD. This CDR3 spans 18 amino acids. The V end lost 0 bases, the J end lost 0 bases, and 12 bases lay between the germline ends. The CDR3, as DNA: TGTGCCATCAGTGAGTCAGGGGGTGGAGGCTCCTATAATTCACCCCTCCACTTT. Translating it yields CAISESGGGGSYNSPLHF.

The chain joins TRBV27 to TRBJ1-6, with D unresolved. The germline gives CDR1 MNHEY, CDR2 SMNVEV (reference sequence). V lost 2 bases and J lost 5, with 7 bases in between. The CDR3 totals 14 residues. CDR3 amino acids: CASSLEGDNSPLHF. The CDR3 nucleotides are TGTGCCAGCAGTTTAGAGGGTGATAATTCACCCCTCCACTTT.

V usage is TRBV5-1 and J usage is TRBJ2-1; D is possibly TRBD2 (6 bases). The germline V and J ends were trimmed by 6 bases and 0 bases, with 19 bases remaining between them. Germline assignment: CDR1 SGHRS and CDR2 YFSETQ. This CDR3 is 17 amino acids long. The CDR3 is CASIPGGGISSYNEQFF. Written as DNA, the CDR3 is TGCGCCAGCATCCCTGGAGGCGGGATAAGCTCCTACAATGAGCAGTTCTTC.

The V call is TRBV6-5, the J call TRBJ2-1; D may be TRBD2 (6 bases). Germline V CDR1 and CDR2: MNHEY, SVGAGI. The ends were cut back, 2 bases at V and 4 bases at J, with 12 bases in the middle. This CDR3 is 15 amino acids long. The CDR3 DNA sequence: TGTGCCAGCAGTTACGAACGGGGAGGATACAATGAGCAGTTCTTC. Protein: CASSYERGGYNEQFF.

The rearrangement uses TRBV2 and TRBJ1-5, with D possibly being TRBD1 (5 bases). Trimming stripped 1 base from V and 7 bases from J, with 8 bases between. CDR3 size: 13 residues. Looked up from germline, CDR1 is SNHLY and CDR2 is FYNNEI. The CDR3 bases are TGTGCCAGCAGTGAAGAGGGGTTGCAGCCCCAGCATTTT. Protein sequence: CASSEEGLQPQHF.